This entry lists 6 T cell receptor beta chains sequenced from one sample in a study of T cell responses to AZD1222 COVID-19 vaccine. Measured with immunoSEQ multiplex PCR; TCRdb has only the in-frame clones, and not every one. This sample has approximately 150,000 clones, with about nine tenths found just once. The sequencing used peripheral blood, collected 28 days after the second AZD1222 dose. The receptors were gathered from an adult who received the AZD1222 COVID-19 vaccine.

This clone was picked up one time. This chain uses TRBV6-5 with TRBJ1-2; D ambiguous. CDR1 and CDR2 from the germline V gene are MNHEY and SVGAGI. The CDR3 is 12 amino acids. The V and J ends lost 6 bases and 7 bases respectively, with 12 bases between them. CDR3 region: CASRGGAVGYTF. DNA for the CDR3: TGTGCCAGCAGGGGCGGCGCGGTTGGCTACACCTTC.

V is TRBV7-8 and J is TRBJ2-5; 9 nucleotides align to TRBD1. This CDR3 has 19 amino acids. Germline V gives CDR1 SGHVS, CDR2 FQNEAQ. J gave up 2 bases and V 1 base, and 14 bases lay outside the gene matches. CDR3 region: CASSLVRTGVGAVQETQYF. The CDR3 DNA is TGTGCCAGCAGCTTAGTGCGGACAGGGGTCGGAGCGGTTCAAGAGACCCAGTACTTC.

Only a few counts were recorded for this clone. This sample also contains other DNA sequences that code for the same CDR3. The chain joins TRBV5-4 to TRBJ2-1, with 8 nucleotides matching TRBD1. There are 15 residues in the CDR3. V dropped 4 bases and J dropped 2; count of bases not matched to a gene: 5. From germline, CDR1 is SGHNT and CDR2 YYREEE (reference sequence). In nucleotides, the CDR3 is TGTGCCAGCAGCCTGGGACAGGCCACCTACAATGAGCAGTTCTTC. As protein: CASSLGQATYNEQFF.

The chain employs TRBV7-8 and TRBJ2-1; no clear D gene. Trimming removed 3 bases from V and 2 bases from J, with 5 bases in between. The CDR3 loop spans 13 amino acids. Per germline, CDR1 SGHVS and CDR2 FQNEAQ. The CDR3, as DNA: TGTGCCAGCAGCTTTTTGACCTACAATGAGCAGTTCTTC. Encoded protein: CASSFLTYNEQFF.

This clone was detected only once. The chain joins TRBV15 to TRBJ1-1, with TRBD1 matching over 7 bases. The CDR3 is 14 amino acids. Looked up from germline, CDR1 is LNHNV and CDR2 is YYDKDF (reference sequence). V trimming: 3 bases; J trimming: 2 bases; junction bases outside the gene matches: 3. CDR3 bases: TGTGCCACCAGCAGCAGACAGGGAAACACTGAAGCTTTCTTT. It yields the protein CATSSRQGNTEAFF.

V gene TRBV7-9 combines with J gene TRBJ2-7; 9 bases fit TRBD1. Unmatched junction bases numbered 13, after V lost 7 bases and J lost 9 bases. The CDR3 extends over 14 amino acids. CDR1 is SEHNR, CDR2 FQNEAQ, per germline (reference sequence). The chain's CDR3 is CASTNLGTGSRQYF. In DNA form, the CDR3 reads TGTGCCAGCACCAACCTTGGGACAGGGAGCAGGCAGTACTTC.